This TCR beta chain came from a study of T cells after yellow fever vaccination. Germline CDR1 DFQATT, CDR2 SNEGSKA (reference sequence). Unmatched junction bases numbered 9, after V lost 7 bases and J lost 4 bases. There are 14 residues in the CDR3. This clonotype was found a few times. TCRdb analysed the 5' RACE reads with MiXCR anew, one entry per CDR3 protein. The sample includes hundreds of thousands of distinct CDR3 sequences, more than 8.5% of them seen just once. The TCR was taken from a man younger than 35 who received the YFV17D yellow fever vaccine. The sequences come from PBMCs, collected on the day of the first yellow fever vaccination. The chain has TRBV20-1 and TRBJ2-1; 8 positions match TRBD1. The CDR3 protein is CSVETGQAYNEQFF. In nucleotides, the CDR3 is TGCAGTGTTGAAACGGGACAGGCTTACAATGAGCAGTTCTTC.